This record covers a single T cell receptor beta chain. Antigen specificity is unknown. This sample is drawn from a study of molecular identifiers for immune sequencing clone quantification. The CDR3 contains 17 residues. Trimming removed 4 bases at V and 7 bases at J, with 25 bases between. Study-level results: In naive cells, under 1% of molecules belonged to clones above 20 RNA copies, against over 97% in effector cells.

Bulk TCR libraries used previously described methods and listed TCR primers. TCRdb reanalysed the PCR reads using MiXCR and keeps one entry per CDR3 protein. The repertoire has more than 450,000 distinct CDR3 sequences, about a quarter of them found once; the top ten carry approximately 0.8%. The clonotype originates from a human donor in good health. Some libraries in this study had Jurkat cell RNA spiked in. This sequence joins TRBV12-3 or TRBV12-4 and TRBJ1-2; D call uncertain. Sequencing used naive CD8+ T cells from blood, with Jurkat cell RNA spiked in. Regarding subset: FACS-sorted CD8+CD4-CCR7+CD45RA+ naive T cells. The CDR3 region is CASSSPTLGLDLPGYTF. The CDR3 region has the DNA TGTGCCAGCAGTTCCCCAACCCTCGGCCTGGACCTTCCTGGCTACACCTTC.